This T cell receptor beta chain was profiled in a study of graft-versus-host responses after intestinal transplantation. Study context: Recipients underwent multivisceral, liver-intestinal, or isolated intestinal transplants. The whole recipient group had anti-thymocyte globulin induction followed by tacrolimus and steroids for around 3 years.

Produced via immunoSEQ multiplex PCR; TCRdb's table is partial and in-frame only. The table shows approximately 9,600 clones, with 65% to 90% occurring only once. Processing released intraepithelial and lamina propria lymphocytes from the graft tissue. Germline V lookup: CDR1 SGHNT, CDR2 YYREEE (reference sequence). The CDR3 is made up of 14 amino acids. Trimming pared 4 bases from V and 2 bases from J, leaving 9 bases between. Note on this clone: Its antigen is as yet unknown.

Study observations and caveats: Among circulating GvH clones, peak levels were associated with early post-transplant declines in HvG clones. Present in recipient marrow, GvH clones included some that appeared first in ileum or blood.

The specimen was ileum tissue, collected 700 to 850 days after intestinal transplantation. This clonotype originated in a human patient who received an intestinal transplant, so some T cells may come from the graft donor. V gene TRBV5-4 combines with J gene TRBJ2-2, with D unresolved. The CDR3 DNA reads TGTGCCAGCAGCCCAAGCAGAAACACCGGGGAGCTGTTTTTT. Amino acids: CASSPSRNTGELFF. The full variable domain, completed using reference TRBV5-4 and TRBJ2-2, is ETGVTQSPTHLIKTRGQQVTLRCSSQSGHNTVSWYQQALGQGPQFIFQYYREEENGRGNFPPRFSGLQFPNYSSELNVNALELDDSALYLCASSPSRNTGELFFGEGSRLTVL.